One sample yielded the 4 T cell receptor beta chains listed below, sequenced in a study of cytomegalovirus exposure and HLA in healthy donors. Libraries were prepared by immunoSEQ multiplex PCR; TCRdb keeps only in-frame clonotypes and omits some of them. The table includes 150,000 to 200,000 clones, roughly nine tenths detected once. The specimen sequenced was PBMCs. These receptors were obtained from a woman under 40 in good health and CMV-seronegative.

For the CDR3, the DNA is TGTGCCAGCAGCTCTCTCGGTCTAGCGGGCGGCAATGAGCAGTTCTTC. Amino acid sequence: CASSSLGLAGGNEQFF. The V gene is TRBV7-2, the J gene TRBJ2-1; 8 positions match TRBD2. V shed 4 bases and J 6 bases; nucleotides not matched to a gene: 11. This CDR3 has 16 amino acids. Germline V gene data show CDR1 as SGHTA and CDR2 as FQGNSA.

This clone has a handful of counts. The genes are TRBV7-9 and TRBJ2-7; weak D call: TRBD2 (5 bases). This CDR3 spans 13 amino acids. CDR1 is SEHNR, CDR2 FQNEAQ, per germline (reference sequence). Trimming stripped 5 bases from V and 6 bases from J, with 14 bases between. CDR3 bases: TGTGCCAGCAGCCCTGGGCAGCGGTCCGAGCAGTACTTC. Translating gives CASSPGQRSEQYF.

In DNA, the CDR3 is TGTGCCAGCCGTAACCCCGCGACCTTTTCTCTAGCGGCACCATACAATGAGCAGTTCTTC. Translating it yields CASRNPATFSLAAPYNEQFF. The gene calls are TRBV9 and TRBJ2-1; 7 positions agree with TRBD2. V dropped 7 bases and J dropped 4; count of bases not matched to a gene: 26. Germline assignment: CDR1 SGDLS and CDR2 YYNGEE. The CDR3 contains 20 residues. The full variable domain, rest sourced from reference TRBV9 and TRBJ2-1, is DSGVTQTPKHLITATGQRVTLRCSPRSGDLSVYWYQQSLDQGLQFLIQYYNGEERAKGNILERFSAQQFPDLHSELNLSSLELGDSALYFCASRNPATFSLAAPYNEQFFGPGTRLTVL.

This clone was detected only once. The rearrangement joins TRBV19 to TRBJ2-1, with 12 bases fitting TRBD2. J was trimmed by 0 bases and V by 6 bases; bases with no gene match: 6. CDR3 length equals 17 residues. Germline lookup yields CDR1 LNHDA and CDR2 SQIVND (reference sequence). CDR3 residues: CASRGGTSGSSYNEQFF. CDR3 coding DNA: TGTGCCAGTAGGGGGGGGACTAGCGGGTCCTCCTACAATGAGCAGTTCTTC. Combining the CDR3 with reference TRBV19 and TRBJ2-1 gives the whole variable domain DGGITQSPKYLFRKEGQNVTLSCEQNLNHDAMYWYRQDPGQGLRLIYYSQIVNDFQKGDIAEGYSVSREKKESFPLTVTSAQKNPTAFYLCASRGGTSGSSYNEQFFGPGTRLTVL.